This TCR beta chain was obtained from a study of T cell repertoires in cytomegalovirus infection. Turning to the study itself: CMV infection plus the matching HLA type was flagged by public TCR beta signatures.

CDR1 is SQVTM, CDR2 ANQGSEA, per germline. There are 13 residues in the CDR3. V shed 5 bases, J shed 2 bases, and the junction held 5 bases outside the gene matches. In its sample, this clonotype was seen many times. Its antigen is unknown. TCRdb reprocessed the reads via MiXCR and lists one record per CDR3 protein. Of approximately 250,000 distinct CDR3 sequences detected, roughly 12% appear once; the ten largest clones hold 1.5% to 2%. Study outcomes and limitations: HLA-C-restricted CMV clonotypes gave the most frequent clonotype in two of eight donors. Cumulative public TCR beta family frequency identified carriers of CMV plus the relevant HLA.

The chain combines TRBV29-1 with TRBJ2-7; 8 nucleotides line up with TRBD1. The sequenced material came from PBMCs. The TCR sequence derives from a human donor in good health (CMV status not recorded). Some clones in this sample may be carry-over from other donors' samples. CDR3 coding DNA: TGCAGCGTTAGGGGACAGGAAACCTACGAGCAGTACTTC. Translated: CSVRGQETYEQYF.